This TCR beta chain was profiled in a study of tumor-infiltrating lymphocytes in oesophageal squamous cell carcinoma. V shed 2 bases and J 2 bases; nucleotides not matched to a gene: 6. Germline values: CDR1 SGHTA, CDR2 FQGNSA. The CDR3 runs 16 residues. MiXCR was run by TCRdb on the PCR reads, yielding one entry per CDR3 protein. Of approximately 15,000 distinct CDR3 sequences listed, roughly 50% are singletons. By its share, this clonotype is medium-sized. The chain links TRBV7-2 to TRBJ2-7; 10 nucleotides match TRBD2. The sequencing input was esophageal tumor tissue. This TCR derives from a male donor with esophageal squamous cell carcinoma. DNA of the CDR3: TGTGCCAGCAGCTTACAAGCGGGAGGGGGAACCTACGAGCAGTACTTC. As protein: CASSLQAGGGTYEQYF.